The 13 T cell receptor beta chains reported below all come from one sample, sequenced in a study of technical replicates of blood from several donors (dated by TCRdb to between 2016 and 2019). Libraries were constructed by the immunoSEQ multiplex PCR assay. As stored in TCRdb, this immuneACCESS dataset retains in-frame rearrangements with V and J assigned. A fraction of the clones does not appear; measured against another copy, unresolved V genes explain less than half of the discrepancy, and the remainder lacks a known reason. A total of about 56,000 clones appear in this sample, about 95% of them only once. The ten biggest clones cover 3% to 3.5% of the sample. Sequencing used PBMCs. The source of these receptors is a human donor in good health. Some clones in this sample may be carry-over from other donors' samples.

The CDR3 sequence is CSASEIYEQYF. DNA of the CDR3: TGCAGTGCTAGCGAGATCTACGAGCAGTACTTC. This rearrangement joins TRBV20-1 to TRBJ2-7; D not certain. From germline, CDR1 is DFQATT and CDR2 SNEGSKA (reference sequence). V was clipped by 3 bases and J by 3 bases, with 6 bases between them. This CDR3 spans 11 amino acids.

The J gene is TRBJ2-1, the V gene TRBV21-1; the listed D gene, TRBD1, was not tested against the DNA. TRBV21-1 is a listed pseudogene. This CDR3 contains 18 residues. As DNA, the CDR3 is TGTGCCAGCAGCAAGGGGGCGAAGCGACAGGGGTCATACAATGAGCAGTTCTTC. Its protein is CASSKGAKRQGSYNEQFF.

The rearrangement uses TRBV19 and TRBJ2-3; D is possibly TRBD2 (5 bases). This CDR3 has 15 amino acids. Germline V gives CDR1 LNHDA, CDR2 SQIVND (reference sequence). Trimming removed 6 bases from V and 0 bases from J, with 13 bases in between. CDR3 amino acids: CASSVAPVSTDTQYF. Written as DNA, the CDR3 is TGTGCCAGTAGCGTAGCGCCCGTAAGCACAGATACGCAGTATTTT.

This chain connects TRBV5-6 to TRBJ1-6, with D maybe TRBD1 (6 bases). The CDR3 runs 16 residues. V lost 0 bases and J 6 bases, leaving 13 bases between the germline ends. Germline V CDR1 and CDR2: SGHDT, YYEEEE. In DNA, the CDR3 is TGTGCCAGCAGCTTGGTGGGGGCAGGACTTAATTCACCCCTCCACTTT. Amino acid sequence: CASSLVGAGLNSPLHF.

For this clone: The junction differs from germline at one of its ends, possibly a read error. V usage is TRBV4-2 and J usage is TRBJ2-7, with a tentative D call TRBD1 (6 bases). The CDR3 has 15 amino acids. Germline V lookup: CDR1 LGHNA, CDR2 YNFKEQ. For the CDR3, the DNA is TGTGCCAGCAGGCAAGGTGGCCAGGGGCGCTACGAGCAGTACTTC. This sequence encodes CASRQGGQGRYEQYF.

The chain carries TRBV29-1 and TRBJ2-2; maybe TRBD1 (5 bases). The CDR3 length is 13 residues. V lost 7 bases, J lost 0 bases, and 9 bases lay in between. Looked up from germline, CDR1 is SQVTM and CDR2 is ANQGSEA. The CDR3 bases are TGCAGCGGGTCGACAGCGAACACCGGGGAGCTGTTTTTT. It translates to CSGSTANTGELFF.

The V gene is TRBV7-9, the J gene TRBJ1-5, with 7 bases lining up with TRBD1. The CDR3 contains 14 residues. Germline-derived CDR1 and CDR2 are SEHNR and FQNEAQ (reference sequence). The V and J ends lost 6 bases and 4 bases, in that order; junction bases with no gene match: 6. Here the CDR3 reads CASSRGGGNQPQHF. DNA of the CDR3: TGTGCCAGCAGTAGAGGGGGCGGTAATCAGCCCCAGCATTTT.

This clone was seen once. The V and J genes are TRBV5-8 and TRBJ1-5, with 7 bases lining up with TRBD1. The germline V gene encodes CDR1 SGHTS and CDR2 YDEGEE. The junction had 12 bases not matched to a gene; V was cut back by 7 bases and J by 2 bases. The CDR3 length is 16 residues. In nucleotides, the CDR3 is TGTGCCAGCGTCCAGGGGGTATCTCATGGCAATCAGCCCCAGCATTTT. Its translation: CASVQGVSHGNQPQHF.

This sequence joins TRBV6-6 and TRBJ2-1; possible D gene TRBD2, 5 bases. V lost 1 base and J 9 bases, leaving 7 bases between the germline ends. From germline, CDR1 is MNHNY and CDR2 SVGAGI (reference sequence). This CDR3 is built from 12 residues. CDR3 sequence reads: CASSYLEGEQFF. The CDR3 DNA reads as TGTGCCAGCAGTTACTTAGAGGGTGAGCAGTTCTTC.

The chain uses TRBV6-5 and TRBJ1-3; D is possibly TRBD1 (6 bases). The CDR3 runs 15 residues. Between the trimmed V and J ends, which lost 2 bases and 5 bases, there was a span of 13 bases. CDR1 MNHEY and CDR2 SVGAGI come from the germline V gene. The CDR3 spells CASSYGRGVRNTIYF. The CDR3 DNA reads as TGTGCCAGCAGTTACGGCAGGGGAGTTCGAAACACCATATATTTT.

This chain joins TRBV5-6 and TRBJ2-3; 10 bases line up with TRBD2. Trimming removed 4 bases from V and 1 base from J; junction bases left unmatched: 0. Germline CDR1 reads SGHDT; CDR2 reads YYEEEE. The CDR3 is 14 amino acids. CDR3 sequence (DNA): TGTGCCAGCAGCGGACTAGCGGGCACAGATACGCAGTATTTT. This codes for CASSGLAGTDTQYF.

The chain's CDR3 is CASSPGLFNEQFF. The CDR3 nucleotides are TGCGCCAGCAGCCCCGGTCTCTTCAATGAGCAGTTCTTC. The rearrangement links TRBV5-1 to TRBJ2-1, with D unresolved. The ends were cut back, 4 bases at V and 6 bases at J, with 11 bases in the middle. CDR1 and CDR2 (germline): SGHRS, YFSETQ. The CDR3 consists of 13 residues.

The chain recombines TRBV7-9 with TRBJ2-2; D is possibly TRBD2 (6 bases). With 6 bases removed from V and 2 bases from J, the gap between germline ends came to 16 bases. Looked up from germline, CDR1 is SEHNR and CDR2 is FQNEAQ (reference sequence). There are 16 residues in the CDR3. The CDR3 sequence is CASRFNAGRNTGELFF. The CDR3 DNA reads as TGTGCCAGCAGATTTAATGCGGGGCGAAACACCGGGGAGCTGTTTTTT.